This T cell receptor (beta chain) is drawn from a study of T cells in Graves' hyperthyroidism and ophthalmopathy. TCR beta CDR3 regions were amplified from RNA transcripts. An initial round of RT-PCR targeting the TCR CDR3 relied on the HTBI primer set. MiXCR, applied by TCRdb to the multiplex PCR reads, yields one record per CDR3 protein. Of a few hundred thousand distinct CDR3 sequences listed, 25% are singletons. Findings and caveats of the study: Most expanded thyroid clonotypes above 0.001 also appeared in blood. The model foresaw ophthalmopathy a median approximately 6.3 months prior to onset.

This clonotype was detected only a few times. Antigen specificity is unknown. CDR3 length: 13 amino acids. Trimming took off 3 bases at V and 3 bases at J, with 12 bases between the two ends. Per the germline V gene, CDR1 is DFQATT and CDR2 is SNEGSKA (reference sequence). Researchers defined stable Graves' hyperthyroidism as no ophthalmopathy progression within 18 months. The hyperthyroidism patients had all been newly diagnosed, and their disease duration was under 2 months. Their ages ranged from 18 to 65 years. The TCR sequence derives from a man between 45 and 60 years old with Graves' hyperthyroidism. The chain employs TRBV20-1 and TRBJ2-7, with D unclear. The material sequenced was blood. The CDR3: CSASGVPDYEQYF. As DNA, the CDR3 is TGCAGTGCTAGCGGCGTTCCCGACTACGAGCAGTACTTC.